This TCR beta chain was sequenced in a study of blood T cell repertoires in COVID-19 (dated by TCRdb to the early 2020s). Describing the broader study: Collaborator samples came from the United States, Italy and Spain and covered acute and convalescent phases of COVID-19. HLA class I and class II types, where available, came from metadata supplied by the sample provider rather than from assay-based typing. The prospective study material was composed of cDNA or gDNA derived from T cells, B-cell-depleted T cells, or PBMCs. The samples were drawn from two sources: the first 160 participants of the ongoing ImmuneRACE study, and 1,254 subjects contributed by 6 global collaborators. The repertoires were released in a freely available public database intended as a resource for research on the immune response to SARS-CoV-2. The dataset comprised deeply sampled blood TCRbeta repertoires from subjects exposed to, actively infected with, or recovered from COVID-19. Nearly every sample came with metadata listing a de-identified subject ID, COVID-19 status, age in years and sex. Beyond this particular receptor, the publication reports: Clinical and demographic metadata were provided uncurated, with the amount varying by source and participant.

The V and J ends are trimmed by 2 bases and 10 bases, leaving 20 bases between them. In the germline V gene, CDR1 corresponds to KGHSH and CDR2 to LQKENI. The CDR3 goes from the cysteine to the phenylalanine over 15 residues. The entry retains the CDR3 DNA only, 45 bases that are in frame from base 1. Collaborating institutions collected whole blood in K2EDTA tubes following their own protocols. For TCRbeta analysis, collaborators shipped samples in one of three forms: frozen whole blood, isolated PBMCs, or DNA extracted from either of those sample types. The immunoSEQ Assay, a bias-controlled multiplex PCR, was used to amplify TCRbeta CDR3 regions from genomic DNA. Per the authors' processing: The number of nucleated cells in each sample was estimated by amplification of reference gene primers within the assay. To quantify the absolute abundance of each unique TCRbeta CDR3 rearrangement, sequence reads were collapsed and filtered. For each sample, productive Simpson clonality was calculated as the square root of Simpson's diversity index over productive rearrangements. TCRdb re-hosts the immuneACCESS table, in-frame sequences only. Its copies lack some clones; in the studies checked, an unresolved V gene accounts for under half of them, and the cause for the rest is not known. The V and J calls and clone size were taken over from that table, and D and trimming were inferred from the DNA. Across this sample there are 52,000 or so clones, with approximately 85% seen only once. In total, the top ten clones hold 12% of the sample.

With regard to this clone: The antigen it recognizes is unknown. Base qualities are not recorded, but no much larger clone differs from it by a single base.

The chain employs TRBV18 and TRBJ1-1; possibly the D gene is TRBD1, per 6 matching bases. This TCR was recovered from a human donor in a cohort sampled during active COVID-19. Input material: peripheral blood. The CDR3 sequence is CASSPVTGLEDGAFF. The nucleotides are TGTGCCAGCTCACCAGTGACAGGCTTGGAGGATGGAGCTTTCTTT. With all but the CDR3 taken from the reference TRBV18 and TRBJ1-1 genes, the full variable domain is: NAGVMQNPRHLVRRRGQEARLRCSPMKGHSHVYWYRQLPEEGLKFMVYLQKENIIDESGMPKERFSAEFPKEGPSILRIQQVVRGDSAAYFCASSPVTGLEDGAFFGQGTRLTVV.